Only a few counts were recorded for the clone carrying this T cell receptor (beta chain). The data stem from a study of identical twins. TCRdb reprocessed the 5' RACE reads with MiXCR, giving one entry per CDR3 protein. The table lists around 1.7 million distinct CDR3 sequences, about 30% of them singletons, with approximately 0.25% in the top ten. Germline-derived CDR1 and CDR2 are SQVTM and ANQGSEA. The CDR3 extends over 15 amino acids. V dropped 6 bases and J dropped 0 bases, with 17 bases sitting between them. Sequencing was performed on cord blood. This sequence originates from a newborn girl in good health. The chain couples TRBV29-1 to TRBJ1-1; D possibly corresponds to TRBD1 (6 bases). CDR3 sequence reads: CSVPTGGSMNTEAFF. For the CDR3, the DNA is TGCAGCGTCCCAACCGGGGGCAGCATGAACACTGAAGCTTTCTTT.